This T cell receptor (beta chain) was sequenced during a study of cytomegalovirus exposure and HLA in healthy donors. Study-level points and caveats: Specificity for CMV antigens was confirmed in vitro for a few of the CMV-associated chains. When presence/absence was analysed, sequencing depth was taken to be roughly uniform across donors.

V was pared by 0 bases and J by 1 base, with 21 bases between. The CDR3 consists of 19 residues. Germline V lookup: CDR1 LGHNA, CDR2 YNFKEQ. Only a few counts were recorded for this clone. Its target is unknown. Vbeta (60) and Jbeta (13) primers were used in the PCR. TCRdb keeps only in-frame clones here, not all; method: immunoSEQ multiplex PCR. The sample includes about 140,000 clones, 75% to 80% of them seen just once. Sequenced sample: PBMCs. The TCR originated in a woman in her thirties in good health and CMV-seronegative. This sequence joins TRBV4-2 and TRBJ1-1; D is perhaps TRBD1 (6 bases). CDR3 DNA: TGTGCCAGCAGCCAAGAAGGTATCTCACCGGGACAAGGGAACACTGAAGCTTTCTTT. It encodes CASSQEGISPGQGNTEAFF.